This T cell receptor beta chain was sequenced during a study of T cells in Graves' hyperthyroidism and ophthalmopathy. Study background: Upon initial diagnosis and before any treatment, peripheral blood was collected.

General study results and limits: A median around 6 months before onset, the model predicted ophthalmopathy.

TCR beta CDR3 region amplification was performed from RNA transcripts. The HTBI primer set was used in a first-round RT-PCR of the TCR CDR3. TCRdb reprocessed the multiplex PCR reads with MiXCR, giving one entry per CDR3 protein. The table has roughly 200,000 distinct CDR3 sequences, around 18% seen once; the top ten hold just under 45%. CDR1 and CDR2 (germline): PRHDT, FYEKMQ (reference sequence). The CDR3 is 14 residues long. The ends were cut back, 6 bases at V and 1 base at J, with 12 bases in the middle. Absent ophthalmopathy progression within 18 months defined stable Graves' hyperthyroidism. Many counts were recorded for this clonotype. What it binds is unknown.

The sample comprised blood. The source is a middle-aged man with Graves' hyperthyroidism. The chain employs TRBV13 and TRBJ1-1; D not resolved. The CDR3 spells CASSHGRGNTEAFF. The CDR3 DNA follows: TGTGCCAGCAGTCACGGACGGGGGAACACTGAAGCTTTCTTT.